This T cell receptor beta chain was documented in a study of long-term antiretroviral therapy in people with HIV. The germline V gene encodes CDR1 SGHRS and CDR2 YFSETQ. CDR3 length equals 14 residues. Trimming took 4 bases from V and 3 from J, leaving 10 bases between them. Of note for this clone: Its matching antigen is unknown.

Points from the study as a whole: Dating from the mid-2000s to the late 2010s, the blood was possibly obtained under older ART regimens.

Every participant gave one or more pre-ART and two or more post-ART PBMC samples. Specimens retained about 0.95-11 million cryopreserved PBMC preceding DNA extraction. Sequencing relied on immunoSEQ assay v3.0, run at survey level. The data were produced by immunoSEQ multiplex PCR, yet TCRdb's version contains in-frame clones alone and is incomplete. The top ten clones hold 4.6% of a sample with over 20,000 clones, approximately 80% of them seen once. The specimen comprised unsorted PBMCs, sampled 0.5 years after starting antiretroviral therapy. This rearrangement joins TRBV5-1 to TRBJ2-2; tentatively, D is TRBD2 (5 bases). The receptor's source is a man younger than 35 with HIV. The chain's CDR3 is CASSPLGDTGELFF. CDR3 in DNA: TGCGCCAGCAGCCCACTCGGGGACACCGGGGAGCTGTTTTTT.